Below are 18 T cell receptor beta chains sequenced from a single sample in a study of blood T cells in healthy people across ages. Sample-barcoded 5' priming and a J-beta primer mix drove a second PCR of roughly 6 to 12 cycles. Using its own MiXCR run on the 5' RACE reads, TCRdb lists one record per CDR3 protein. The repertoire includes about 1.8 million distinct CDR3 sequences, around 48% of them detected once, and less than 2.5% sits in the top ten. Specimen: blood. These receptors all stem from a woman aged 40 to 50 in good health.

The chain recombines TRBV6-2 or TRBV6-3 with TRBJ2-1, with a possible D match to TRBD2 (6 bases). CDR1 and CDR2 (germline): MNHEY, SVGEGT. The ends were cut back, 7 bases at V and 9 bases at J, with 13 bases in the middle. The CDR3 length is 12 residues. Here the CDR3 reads CASKEAGFEQFF. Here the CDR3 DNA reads TGTGCCAGCAAGGAAGCGGGTTTTGAGCAGTTCTTC.

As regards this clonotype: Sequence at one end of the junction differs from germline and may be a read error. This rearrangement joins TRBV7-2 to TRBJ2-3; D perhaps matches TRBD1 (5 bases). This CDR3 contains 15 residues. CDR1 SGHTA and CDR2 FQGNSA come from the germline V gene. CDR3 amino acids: CASSLGQAVTDTRYF. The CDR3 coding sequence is TGTGCCAGCAGCTTAGGGCAGGCCGTGACAGATACGCGGTATTTT.

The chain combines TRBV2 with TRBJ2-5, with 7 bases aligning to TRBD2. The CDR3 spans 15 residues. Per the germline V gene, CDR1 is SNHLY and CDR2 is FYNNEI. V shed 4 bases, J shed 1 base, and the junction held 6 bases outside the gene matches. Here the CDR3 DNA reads TGTGCCAGCAGTGGGGAGGGACGACCCCAAGAGACCCAGTACTTC. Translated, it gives CASSGEGRPQETQYF.

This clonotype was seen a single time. The CDR3 spells CSARRQRNLLEGYTF. The CDR3 DNA reads as TGCAGTGCTAGAAGGCAGAGGAATTTGTTGGAAGGATACACCTTC. The V call is TRBV20-1, the J call TRBJ1-2; D not certain. Germline V gene sequence: CDR1 DFQATT, CDR2 SNEGSKA (reference sequence). V lost 2 bases and J lost 11, with 24 bases in between. This CDR3 has 15 residues.

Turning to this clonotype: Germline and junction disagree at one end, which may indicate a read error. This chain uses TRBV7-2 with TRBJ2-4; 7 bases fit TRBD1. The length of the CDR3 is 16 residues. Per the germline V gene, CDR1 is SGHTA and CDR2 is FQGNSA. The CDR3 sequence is CASSLEGAGAKNIQYF. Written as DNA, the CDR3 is TGTGCCAGCAGCTTAGAGGGGGCAGGGGCCAAAAACATCCAGTACTTC. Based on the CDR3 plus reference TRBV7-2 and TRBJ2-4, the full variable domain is GAGVSQSPSNKVTEKGKDVELRCDPISGHTALYWYRQSLGQGLEFLIYFQGNSAPDKSGLPSDRFSAERTGGSVSTLTIQRTQQEDSAVYLCASSLEGAGAKNIQYFGAGTRLSVL.

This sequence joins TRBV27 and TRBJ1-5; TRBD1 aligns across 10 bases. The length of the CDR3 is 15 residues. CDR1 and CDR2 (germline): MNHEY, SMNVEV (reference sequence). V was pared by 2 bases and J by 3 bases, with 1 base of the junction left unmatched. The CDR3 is CASSLGTGANQPQHF. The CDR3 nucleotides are TGTGCCAGCAGTTTAGGGACAGGGGCCAATCAGCCCCAGCATTTT.

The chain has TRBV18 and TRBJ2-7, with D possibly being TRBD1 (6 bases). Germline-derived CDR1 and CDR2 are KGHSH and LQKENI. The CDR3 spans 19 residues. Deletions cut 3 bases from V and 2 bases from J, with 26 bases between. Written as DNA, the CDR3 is TGTGCCAGCTCACCTAAGGGCGGTATGTCGGGACACGGACCCTACGAGCAGTACTTC. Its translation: CASSPKGGMSGHGPYEQYF.

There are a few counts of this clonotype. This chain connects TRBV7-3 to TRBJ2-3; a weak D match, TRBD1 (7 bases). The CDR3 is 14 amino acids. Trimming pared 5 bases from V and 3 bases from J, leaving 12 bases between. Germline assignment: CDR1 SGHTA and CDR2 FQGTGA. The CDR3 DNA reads TGTGCCAGCAGCCAGACAGGGAGGACAGATACGCAGTATTTT. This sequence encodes CASSQTGRTDTQYF. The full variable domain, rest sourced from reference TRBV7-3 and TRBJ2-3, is GAGVSQTPSNKVTEKGKYVELRCDPISGHTALYWYRQSLGQGPEFLIYFQGTGAADDSGLPNDRFFAVRPEGSVSTLKIQRTERGDSAVYLCASSQTGRTDTQYFGPGTRLTVL.

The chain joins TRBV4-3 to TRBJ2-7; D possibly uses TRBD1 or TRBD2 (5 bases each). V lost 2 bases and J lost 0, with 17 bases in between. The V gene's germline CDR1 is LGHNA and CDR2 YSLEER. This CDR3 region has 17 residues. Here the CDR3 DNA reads TGCGCCAGCAGCCAATGGGACGGATCACCAAGCTCCTACGAGCAGTACTTC. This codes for CASSQWDGSPSSYEQYF.

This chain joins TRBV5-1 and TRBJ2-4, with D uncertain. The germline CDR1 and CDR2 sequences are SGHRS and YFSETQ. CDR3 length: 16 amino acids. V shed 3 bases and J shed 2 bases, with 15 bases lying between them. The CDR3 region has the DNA TGCGCCAGCAGCTCATCCGGGTCCCACTCCAAAAACATTCAGTACTTC. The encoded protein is CASSSSGSHSKNIQYF.

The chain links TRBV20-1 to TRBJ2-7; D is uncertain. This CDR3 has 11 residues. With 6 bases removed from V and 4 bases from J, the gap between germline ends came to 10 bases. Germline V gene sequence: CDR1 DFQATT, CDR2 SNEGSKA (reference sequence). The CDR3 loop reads CSAVDSYEQYF. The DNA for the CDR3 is TGCAGTGCCGTTGATAGTTACGAGCAGTACTTC.

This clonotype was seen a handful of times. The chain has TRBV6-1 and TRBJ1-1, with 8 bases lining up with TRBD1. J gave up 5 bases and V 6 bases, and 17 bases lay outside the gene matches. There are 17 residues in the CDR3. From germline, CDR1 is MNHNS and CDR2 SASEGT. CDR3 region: CASSTVATQGARTEAFF. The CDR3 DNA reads TGTGCCAGCAGCACGGTAGCAACTCAGGGGGCGAGGACTGAAGCTTTCTTT.

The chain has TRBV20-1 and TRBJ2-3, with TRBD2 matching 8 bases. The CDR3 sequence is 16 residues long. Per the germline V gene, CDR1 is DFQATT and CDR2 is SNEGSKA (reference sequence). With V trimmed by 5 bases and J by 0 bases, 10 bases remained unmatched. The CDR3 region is CSAPPGLAGSTDTQYF. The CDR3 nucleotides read TGCAGTGCTCCGCCGGGGCTAGCGGGCAGCACAGATACGCAGTATTTT.

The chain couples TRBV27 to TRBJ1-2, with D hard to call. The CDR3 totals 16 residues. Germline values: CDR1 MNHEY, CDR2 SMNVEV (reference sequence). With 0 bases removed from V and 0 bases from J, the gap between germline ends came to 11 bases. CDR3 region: CASSLSRQFANYGYTF. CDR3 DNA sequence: TGTGCCAGCAGTTTATCGAGGCAGTTCGCTAACTATGGCTACACCTTC.

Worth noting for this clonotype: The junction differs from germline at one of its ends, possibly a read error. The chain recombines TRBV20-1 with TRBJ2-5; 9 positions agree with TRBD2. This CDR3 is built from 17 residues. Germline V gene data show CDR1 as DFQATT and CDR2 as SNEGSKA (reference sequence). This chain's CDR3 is CGAREGPAGGRQETQYF. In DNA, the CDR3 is TGCGGTGCTAGAGAGGGTCCAGCGGGGGGACGCCAAGAGACCCAGTACTTC.

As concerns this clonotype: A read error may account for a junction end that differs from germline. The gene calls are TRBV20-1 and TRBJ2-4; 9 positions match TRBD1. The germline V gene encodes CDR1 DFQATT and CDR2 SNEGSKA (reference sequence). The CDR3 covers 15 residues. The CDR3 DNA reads TGCAGTGCGAACCGACAGGGGGAAGCCAAAAACGTTCAGTACTTC. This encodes CSANRQGEAKNVQYF.

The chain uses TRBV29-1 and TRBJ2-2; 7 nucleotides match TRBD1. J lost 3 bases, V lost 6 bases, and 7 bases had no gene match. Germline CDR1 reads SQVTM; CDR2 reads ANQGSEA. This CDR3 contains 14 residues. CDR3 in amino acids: CSVSGTADTGELFF. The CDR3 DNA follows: TGCAGCGTGTCCGGGACAGCGGACACCGGGGAGCTGTTTTTT.

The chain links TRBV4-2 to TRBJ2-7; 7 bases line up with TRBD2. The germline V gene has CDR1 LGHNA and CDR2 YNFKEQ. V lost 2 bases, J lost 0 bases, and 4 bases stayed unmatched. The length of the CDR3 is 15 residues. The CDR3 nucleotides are TGTGCCAGCAGCCAAAGGCTAGCGGCCTCCTACGAGCAGTACTTC. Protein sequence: CASSQRLAASYEQYF.